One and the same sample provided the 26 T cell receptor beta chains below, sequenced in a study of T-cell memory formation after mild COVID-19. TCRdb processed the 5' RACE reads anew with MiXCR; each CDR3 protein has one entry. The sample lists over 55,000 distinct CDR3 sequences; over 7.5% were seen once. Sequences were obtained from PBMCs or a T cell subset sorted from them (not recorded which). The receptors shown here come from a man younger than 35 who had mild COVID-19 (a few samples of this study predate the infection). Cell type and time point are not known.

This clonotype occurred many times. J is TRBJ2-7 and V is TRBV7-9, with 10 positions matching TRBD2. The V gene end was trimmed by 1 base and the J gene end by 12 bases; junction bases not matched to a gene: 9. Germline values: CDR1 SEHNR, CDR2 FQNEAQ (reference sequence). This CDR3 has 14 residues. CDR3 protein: CASSLDVLAGARYF. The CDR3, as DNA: TGTGCCAGCAGCTTAGATGTCCTAGCGGGGGCGCGGTACTTC.

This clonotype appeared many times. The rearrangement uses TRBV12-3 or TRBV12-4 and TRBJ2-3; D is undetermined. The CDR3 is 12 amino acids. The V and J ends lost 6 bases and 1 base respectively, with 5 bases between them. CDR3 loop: CASRQGTDTQYF. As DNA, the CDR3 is TGTGCCAGCAGGCAGGGCACAGATACGCAGTATTTT.

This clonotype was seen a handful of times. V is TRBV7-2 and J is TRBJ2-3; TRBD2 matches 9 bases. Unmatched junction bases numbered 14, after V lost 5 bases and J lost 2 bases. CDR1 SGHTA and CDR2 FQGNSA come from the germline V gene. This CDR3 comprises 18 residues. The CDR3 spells CASSALAGANIDTDTQYF. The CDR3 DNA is TGTGCCAGCAGCGCCTTAGCGGGGGCAAATATAGACACAGATACGCAGTATTTT.

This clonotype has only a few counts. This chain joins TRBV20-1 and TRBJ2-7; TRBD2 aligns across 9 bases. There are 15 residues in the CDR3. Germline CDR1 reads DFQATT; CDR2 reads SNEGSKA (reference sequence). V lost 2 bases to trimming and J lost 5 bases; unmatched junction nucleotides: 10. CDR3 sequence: CSARSIAGEGNEQYF. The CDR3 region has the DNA TGCAGTGCTAGATCCATAGCGGGGGAGGGAAACGAGCAGTACTTC.

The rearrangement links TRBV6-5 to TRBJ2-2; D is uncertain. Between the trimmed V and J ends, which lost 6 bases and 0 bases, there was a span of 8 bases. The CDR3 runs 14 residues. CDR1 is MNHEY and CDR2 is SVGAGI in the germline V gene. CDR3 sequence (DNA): TGTGCCAGCAGACGAACTCCGAACACCGGGGAGCTGTTTTTT. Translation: CASRRTPNTGELFF.

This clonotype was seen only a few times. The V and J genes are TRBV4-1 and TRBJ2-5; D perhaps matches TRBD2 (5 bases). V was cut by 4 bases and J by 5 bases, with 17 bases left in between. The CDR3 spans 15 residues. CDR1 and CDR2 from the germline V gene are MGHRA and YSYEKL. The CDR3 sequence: CASSLPDARGETQYF. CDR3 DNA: TGCGCCAGCAGCCTGCCGGACGCCAGAGGGGAGACCCAGTACTTC.

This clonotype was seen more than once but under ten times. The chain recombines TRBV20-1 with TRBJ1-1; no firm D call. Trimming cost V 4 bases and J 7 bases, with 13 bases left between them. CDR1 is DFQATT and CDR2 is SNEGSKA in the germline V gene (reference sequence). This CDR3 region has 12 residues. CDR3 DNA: TGCAGTGCTAAAGTAAATCCTGGTGAAGCTTTCTTT. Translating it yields CSAKVNPGEAFF.

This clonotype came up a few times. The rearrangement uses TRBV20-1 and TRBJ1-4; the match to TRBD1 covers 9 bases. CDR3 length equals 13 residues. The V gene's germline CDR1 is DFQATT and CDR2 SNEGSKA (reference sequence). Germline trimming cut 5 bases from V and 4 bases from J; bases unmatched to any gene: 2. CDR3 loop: CSAPDRGNEKLFF. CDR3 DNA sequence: TGCAGTGCTCCGGACAGGGGTAATGAAAAACTGTTTTTT.

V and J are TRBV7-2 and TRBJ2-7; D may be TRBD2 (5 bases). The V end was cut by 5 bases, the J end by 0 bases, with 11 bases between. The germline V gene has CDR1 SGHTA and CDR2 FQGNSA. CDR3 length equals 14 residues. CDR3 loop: CASSPGLASYEQYV. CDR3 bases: TGTGCCAGCAGCCCGGGTCTAGCCTCCTACGAGCAGTACGTC.

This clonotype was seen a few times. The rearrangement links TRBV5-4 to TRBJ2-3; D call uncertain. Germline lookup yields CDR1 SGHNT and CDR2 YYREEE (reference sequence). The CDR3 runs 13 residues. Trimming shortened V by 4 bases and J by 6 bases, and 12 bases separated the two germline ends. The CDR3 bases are TGTGCCAGCAGCCCAAAGTCTGCGGATACGCAGTATTTT. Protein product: CASSPKSADTQYF.

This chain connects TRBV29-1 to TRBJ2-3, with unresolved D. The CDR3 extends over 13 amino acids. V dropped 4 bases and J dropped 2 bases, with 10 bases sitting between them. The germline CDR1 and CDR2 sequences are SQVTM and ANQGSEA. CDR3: CSVVRQYTDTQYF. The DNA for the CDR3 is TGCAGCGTTGTCCGGCAGTACACAGATACGCAGTATTTT.

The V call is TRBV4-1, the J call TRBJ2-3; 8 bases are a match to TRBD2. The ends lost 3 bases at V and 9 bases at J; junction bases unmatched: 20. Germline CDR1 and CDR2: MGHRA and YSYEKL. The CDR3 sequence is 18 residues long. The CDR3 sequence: CASSQAPETSVSAGTQYF. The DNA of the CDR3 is TGCGCCAGCAGCCAGGCCCCAGAGACTAGCGTCTCAGCGGGGACGCAGTATTTT.

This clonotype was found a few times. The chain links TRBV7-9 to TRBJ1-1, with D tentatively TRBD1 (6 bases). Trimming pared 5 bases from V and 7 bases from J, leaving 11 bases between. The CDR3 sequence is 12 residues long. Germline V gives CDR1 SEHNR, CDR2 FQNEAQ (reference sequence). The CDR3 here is CASSLGGFEAFF. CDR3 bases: TGTGCCAGCAGCCTAGGGGGGTTTGAAGCTTTCTTT.

The CDR3 nucleotides are TGTGCCAGCTCAGTACAGGGGGCGCCGGAGGGAGAGCAGTACTTC. Its translation is CASSVQGAPEGEQYF. The chain joins TRBV18 to TRBJ2-7, with TRBD1 matching 9 bases. The CDR3 loop spans 15 amino acids. The germline V gene encodes CDR1 KGHSH and CDR2 LQKENI. V was clipped by 5 bases and J by 7 bases; unmatched bases: 12.

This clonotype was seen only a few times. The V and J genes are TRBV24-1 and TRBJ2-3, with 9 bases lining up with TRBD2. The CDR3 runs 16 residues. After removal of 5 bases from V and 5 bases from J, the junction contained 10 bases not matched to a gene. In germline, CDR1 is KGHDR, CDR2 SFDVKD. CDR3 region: CATSGGGAGGIDTQYF. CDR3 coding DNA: TGTGCCACCAGTGGAGGCGGCGCGGGGGGGATAGATACGCAGTATTTT.

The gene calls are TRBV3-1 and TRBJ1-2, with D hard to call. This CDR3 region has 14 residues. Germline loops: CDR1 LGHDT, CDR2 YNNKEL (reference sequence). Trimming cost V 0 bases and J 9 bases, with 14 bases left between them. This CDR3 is CASSQEDGRLRYTF. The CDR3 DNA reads TGTGCCAGCAGCCAAGAGGACGGACGACTGCGCTACACCTTC.

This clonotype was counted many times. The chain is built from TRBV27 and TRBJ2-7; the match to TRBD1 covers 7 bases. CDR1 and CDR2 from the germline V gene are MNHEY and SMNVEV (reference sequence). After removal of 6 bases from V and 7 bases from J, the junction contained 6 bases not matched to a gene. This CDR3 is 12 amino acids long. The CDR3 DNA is TGTGCCAGCAGCATAACAGGGGAGGAGCAGTACTTC. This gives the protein CASSITGEEQYF.

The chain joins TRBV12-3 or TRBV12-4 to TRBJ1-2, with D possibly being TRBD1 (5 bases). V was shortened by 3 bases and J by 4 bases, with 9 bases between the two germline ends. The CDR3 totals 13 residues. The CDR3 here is CASSLQGFYGYTF. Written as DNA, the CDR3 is TGTGCCAGCAGTTTGCAGGGATTCTATGGCTACACCTTC.

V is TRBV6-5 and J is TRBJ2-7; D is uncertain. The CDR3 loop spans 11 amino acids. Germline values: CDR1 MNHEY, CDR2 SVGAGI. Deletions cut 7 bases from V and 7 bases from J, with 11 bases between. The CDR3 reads CASTSAGEQYF. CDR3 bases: TGTGCCAGCACCTCGGCCGGGGAGCAGTACTTC.

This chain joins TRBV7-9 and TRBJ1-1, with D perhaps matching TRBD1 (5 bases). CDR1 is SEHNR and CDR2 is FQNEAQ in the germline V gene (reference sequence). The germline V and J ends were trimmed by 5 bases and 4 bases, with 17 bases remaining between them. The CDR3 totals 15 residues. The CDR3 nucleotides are TGTGCCAGCAGCCCGCGACAGTTTTTGGGCACTGAAGCTTTCTTT. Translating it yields CASSPRQFLGTEAFF.

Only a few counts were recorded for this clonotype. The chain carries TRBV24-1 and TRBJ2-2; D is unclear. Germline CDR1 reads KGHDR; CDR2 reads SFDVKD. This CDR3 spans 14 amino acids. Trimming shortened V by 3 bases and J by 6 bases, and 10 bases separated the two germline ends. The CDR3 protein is CATSDTGRPGELFF. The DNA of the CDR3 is TGTGCCACCAGTGATACCGGAAGGCCCGGGGAGCTGTTTTTT.

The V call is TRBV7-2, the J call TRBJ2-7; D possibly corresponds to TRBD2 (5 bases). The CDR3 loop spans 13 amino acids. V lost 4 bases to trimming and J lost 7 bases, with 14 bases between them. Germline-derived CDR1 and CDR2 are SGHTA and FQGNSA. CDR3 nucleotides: TGTGCCAGCAGCTACACGACTACTGGGGAGCAGTACGTC. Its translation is CASSYTTTGEQYV.

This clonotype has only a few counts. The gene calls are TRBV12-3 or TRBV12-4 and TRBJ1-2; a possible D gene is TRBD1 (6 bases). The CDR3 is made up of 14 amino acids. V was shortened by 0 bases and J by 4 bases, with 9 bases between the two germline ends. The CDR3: CASSLATGPYGYTF. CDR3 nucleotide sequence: TGTGCCAGCAGTTTAGCGACAGGCCCCTATGGCTACACCTTC.

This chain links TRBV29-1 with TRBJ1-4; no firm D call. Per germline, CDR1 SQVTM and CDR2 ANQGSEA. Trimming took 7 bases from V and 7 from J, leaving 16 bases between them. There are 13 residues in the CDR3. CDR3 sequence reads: CSAQKEFPEKLFF. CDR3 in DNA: TGCAGCGCTCAAAAGGAGTTTCCTGAAAAACTGTTTTTT.

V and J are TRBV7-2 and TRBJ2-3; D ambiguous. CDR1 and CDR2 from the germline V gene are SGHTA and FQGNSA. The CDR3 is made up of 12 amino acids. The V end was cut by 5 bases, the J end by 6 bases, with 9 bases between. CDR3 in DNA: TGTGCCAGCAGCGTCTATTCGGATACGCAGTATTTT. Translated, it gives CASSVYSDTQYF.

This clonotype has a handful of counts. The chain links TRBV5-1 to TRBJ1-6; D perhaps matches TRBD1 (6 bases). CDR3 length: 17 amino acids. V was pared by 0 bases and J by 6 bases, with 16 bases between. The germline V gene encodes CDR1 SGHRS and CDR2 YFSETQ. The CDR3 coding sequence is TGCGCCAGCAGCTTGGGGACAGCCCGTGGGGCTAATTCACCCCTCCACTTT. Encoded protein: CASSLGTARGANSPLHF.